These 2 T cell receptor beta chains originate from one sample sequenced in a study of tumor and adjacent non-tumor tissue in lung cancer. The template was RNA from unsorted bulk tissue. TCRbeta libraries were built with three rounds of nested PCR, modified from ARM-PCR. Each CDR3 protein gets one entry after TCRdb re-called the multiplex PCR reads with MiXCR. The table shows 71,000 or so distinct CDR3 sequences, with around 86% occurring only once. The sample comprised lung tumor tissue. The receptors stem from a woman in her 50s with non-small cell lung cancer.

Details on this clonotype: Sequence at one end of the junction differs from germline and may be a read error. The chain recombines TRBV5-4 with TRBJ1-4, with 9 nucleotides matching TRBD1. Looked up from germline, CDR1 is SGHNT and CDR2 is YYREEE (reference sequence). The CDR3 covers 15 residues. The CDR3 region has the DNA TGTGCCAGCAACACAAACAGGGGGCTGAAAGAAAAGCTGTTTTTT. As protein: CASNTNRGLKEKLFF. The entire variable domain, with the rest obtained from reference TRBV5-4 and TRBJ1-4, is as follows: ETGVTQSPTHLIKTRGQQVTLRCSSQSGHNTVSWYQQALGQGPQFIFQYYREEENGRGNFPPRFSGLQFPNYSSELNVNALELDDSALYLCASNTNRGLKEKLFFGSGTQLSVL.

Regarding this clonotype: At one boundary the junction diverges from the germline segment, which might be a read error. Here the CDR3 DNA reads TGTGCCAGCAGTTTTCAGGGGAGCAATAAGCAGATCTTC. Amino acid sequence: CASSFQGSNKQIF. The chain employs TRBV12-3 or TRBV12-4 and TRBJ2-1; D may be TRBD1 (6 bases). The CDR3 length is 13 residues.